The 29 T cell receptor beta chains listed next were all sequenced from one sample in a study of blood T cell repertoires in COVID-19 (dated by TCRdb to the early 2020s). The receptor library was made with the immunoSEQ multiplex PCR assay. The table comes from immuneACCESS by way of TCRdb, which keeps in-frame sequences with V and J called. Part of the clones is missing from these tables; in studies checked, under half for an unresolved V gene and the rest for unknown reasons. In all, the sample holds some 88,000 clones, and 85% of those were seen once. The ten largest clones take up about 3.8% of the sample. Sequenced input: peripheral blood. The receptors derive from a man aged 60 to 69 with acute or convalescent COVID-19.

The table lists this clone with a few counts. Other DNA sequences in this sample translate to the same CDR3. The rearrangement uses TRBV7-2 and TRBJ2-7, with D maybe TRBD1 (6 bases). The CDR3 is 15 residues long. Germline CDR1 and CDR2: SGHTA and FQGNSA. Deletions cut 5 bases from V and 0 bases from J, with 14 bases between. CDR3 DNA: TGTGCCAGCAGCCTAGGGGGACATTACTCCTACGAGCAGTACTTC. Its translation: CASSLGGHYSYEQYF.

The rearrangement links TRBV5-4 to TRBJ2-7, with D tentatively TRBD2 (6 bases). CDR1 and CDR2 from the germline V gene are SGHNT and YYREEE (reference sequence). Deletions cut 5 bases from V and 4 bases from J, with 13 bases between. This CDR3 comprises 13 residues. The CDR3 sequence is CASRIGSGYEQYF. The CDR3 nucleotides are TGTGCCAGCAGGATCGGGAGTGGATACGAGCAGTACTTC.

This clone appeared a single time. V and J are TRBV7-2 and TRBJ1-6; 9 bases line up with TRBD1. CDR3 length equals 14 residues. Germline trimming cut 3 bases from V and 8 bases from J; bases unmatched to any gene: 2. Germline CDR1 reads SGHTA; CDR2 reads FQGNSA. CDR3 bases: TGTGCCAGCAGCTTTAGACAGGGGGATTCACCCCTCCACTTT. It yields the protein CASSFRQGDSPLHF.

The chain carries TRBV29-1 and TRBJ1-1; maybe TRBD1 (6 bases). The CDR3 has 13 residues. CDR1 and CDR2 from the germline V gene are SQVTM and ANQGSEA. Between the trimmed V and J ends, which lost 3 bases and 3 bases, there was a span of 11 bases. This chain's CDR3 is CSVDPYRDTEAFF. The CDR3 DNA reads TGCAGCGTTGACCCGTACAGGGACACTGAAGCTTTCTTT.

The chain combines TRBV5-8 with TRBJ1-1; D ambiguous. V gave up 4 bases and J gave up 2 bases, with 15 bases separating them. CDR3 length equals 15 residues. CDR1 and CDR2 (germline): SGHTS, YDEGEE. This chain's CDR3 is CASSATGVTNTEAFF. CDR3 in DNA: TGTGCCAGCAGCGCAACGGGAGTAACTAACACTGAAGCTTTCTTT.

This clone was detected only once. The CDR3 region has the DNA TGTGCTAGTGGTTTGGTAAGGTGGCTTCTCCTAGCGGGGGAGATTTGGGGGCAAGAGACCCAGTACTTC. Its protein product is CASGLVRWLLLAGEIWGQETQYF. The chain joins TRBV12-5 to TRBJ2-5, with 10 bases aligning to TRBD2. Germline assignment: CDR1 LGHNT and CDR2 FRNRAP. V lost 0 bases and J lost 2; bases outside the gene matches: 24. The CDR3 extends over 23 amino acids.

J is TRBJ1-1 and V is TRBV6-1, with a tentative D call TRBD1 (6 bases). Germline CDR1 MNHNS, CDR2 SASEGT. V was shortened by 6 bases and J by 6 bases, with 14 bases between the two germline ends. The CDR3 totals 13 residues. The CDR3 bases are TGTGCCAGCAGGTCTACAGGGTGGTCTGAAGCTTTCTTT. Its translation is CASRSTGWSEAFF.

This chain links TRBV10-3 with TRBJ2-2; 7 bases are shared with TRBD1. Germline V lookup: CDR1 ENHRY, CDR2 SYGVKD. V lost 3 bases, J lost 3 bases, and 4 bases stayed unmatched. The CDR3 runs to 15 residues. DNA for the CDR3: TGTGCCATCAGTGAACAGGGGACGGACACCGGGGAGCTGTTTTTT. Translated: CAISEQGTDTGELFF.

As for this clone: Other nucleotide sequences from this sample produce the same CDR3. The genes are TRBV3-1 (or the pseudogene TRBV3-2) and TRBJ1-5; a weak D match, TRBD1 (5 bases). Per the germline V gene, CDR1 is LGHDT and CDR2 is YNNKEL (reference sequence). This CDR3 contains 16 residues. The V end lost 1 base, the J end lost 0 bases, and 10 bases lay between the germline ends. CDR3: CASSQGTGYSNQPQHF. The CDR3 DNA sequence: TGTGCCAGCAGCCAAGGAACAGGTTATAGCAATCAGCCCCAGCATTTT.

This clone came up once. The chain joins TRBV11-1 to TRBJ1-4; no definite D call. The CDR3 has 14 amino acids. Germline CDR1 SGHAT, CDR2 FQDESV (reference sequence). V lost 5 bases to trimming and J lost 8 bases, with 15 bases between them. This CDR3 reads CASSLDRTEEKLFF. CDR3 nucleotides: TGTGCCAGCAGCCTTGACCGCACAGAGGAAAAACTGTTTTTT.

In DNA, the CDR3 is TGCGCCAGCAGTGAGACCGGGACACCTAATGGCTACACCTTC. Translation: CASSETGTPNGYTF. The chain links TRBV10-2 to TRBJ1-2; TRBD1 might be the D (6 bases). The V gene's germline CDR1 is WSHSY and CDR2 SAAADI. Trimming pared 2 bases from V and 6 bases from J, leaving 13 bases between. CDR3 length: 14 amino acids.

The V and J genes are TRBV7-8 and TRBJ2-1; TRBD1 agrees at 7 bases. The V and J ends lost 5 bases and 12 bases, in that order; junction bases with no gene match: 7. CDR3 length equals 12 residues. CDR1 and CDR2 from the germline V gene are SGHVS and FQNEAQ. CDR3 region: CASSPGGPLQFF. CDR3 nucleotide sequence: TGTGCCAGCAGCCCAGGGGGTCCCTTGCAGTTCTTC.

The rearrangement links TRBV5-1 to TRBJ1-1, with TRBD1 identical over 8 bases. Unmatched junction bases numbered 7, after V lost 4 bases and J lost 5 bases. In germline, CDR1 is SGHRS, CDR2 YFSETQ. The CDR3 length is 14 residues. For the CDR3, the DNA is TGCGCCAGCAGCAGAGGACAGGGATGGACTGAAGCTTTCTTT. Translation gives CASSRGQGWTEAFF.

This clone was found once. The chain joins TRBV19 to TRBJ1-3; 8 nucleotides align to TRBD1. Germline CDR1 LNHDA, CDR2 SQIVND (reference sequence). The CDR3 sequence is 16 residues long. Trimming at V came to 3 bases and at J to 7 bases, leaving 11 bases not matched to a gene. CDR3 in amino acids: CASSISTGVYRNTIYF. CDR3 in DNA: TGTGCCAGTAGTATCTCGACAGGGGTTTATAGGAACACCATATATTTT.

This clone was observed a handful of times. The chain links TRBV29-1 to TRBJ2-3; TRBD1 is a possible D gene (6 bases). V lost 0 bases, J lost 0 bases, and 22 bases lay in between. The CDR3 is made up of 19 amino acids. Germline V gives CDR1 SQVTM, CDR2 ANQGSEA. Here the CDR3 reads CSVEDRGIGGTTSTDTQYF. The CDR3 nucleotides are TGCAGCGTTGAAGATAGAGGGATAGGGGGAACTACTAGCACAGATACGCAGTATTTT.

V gene TRBV11-2 combines with J gene TRBJ2-2; TRBD1 is a possible D gene (8 bases). The CDR3 consists of 16 residues. CDR1 is SGHAT, CDR2 FQNNGV, per germline. Trimming removed 5 bases from V and 0 bases from J, with 13 bases in between. DNA for the CDR3: TGTGCCAGCAGCCTACAGGGGGGGCCGAACACCGGGGAGCTGTTTTTT. Translating gives CASSLQGGPNTGELFF.

The chain employs TRBV11-2 and TRBJ1-2, with D maybe TRBD1 (5 bases). V lost 1 base, J lost 4 bases, and 10 bases lay in between. The germline gives CDR1 SGHAT, CDR2 FQNNGV. This CDR3 comprises 14 residues. The CDR3 spells CASSLGLGLYGYTF. The CDR3 DNA is TGTGCCAGCAGCTTAGGGCTGGGGCTCTATGGCTACACCTTC.

The chain uses TRBV18 and TRBJ1-4, with D possibly TRBD1 on 5 matching bases. V was trimmed by 1 base and J by 7 bases, leaving 10 bases between them. Looked up from germline, CDR1 is KGHSH and CDR2 is LQKENI. The CDR3 consists of 14 residues. CDR3 region: CASSPRGLGEKLFF. The DNA of the CDR3 is TGTGCCAGCTCACCACGGGGACTGGGTGAAAAACTGTTTTTT.

The count of this clone is one. Written as DNA, the CDR3 is TGTGCCAGCAGCTCTCTCCCCCGGGGATCCTACAATGAGCAGTTCTTC. Translating it yields CASSSLPRGSYNEQFF. The gene calls are TRBV7-9 and TRBJ2-1; perhaps TRBD2 as D (5 bases). V lost 4 bases, J lost 1 base, and 14 bases lay in between. This CDR3 spans 16 amino acids. Germline V gene sequence: CDR1 SEHNR, CDR2 FQNEAQ (reference sequence).

This clone was found once. CDR3 bases: TGTGCCTGGAAAAGGGGCAGGGCCCAAGAGACCCAGTACTTC. The encoded protein is CAWKRGRAQETQYF. This rearrangement joins TRBV30 to TRBJ2-5, with D possibly being TRBD1 (5 bases). Per germline, CDR1 GTSNPN and CDR2 SVGIG (reference sequence). Trimming removed 4 bases at V and 1 base at J, with 13 bases between. The CDR3 contains 14 residues.

The gene calls are TRBV2 and TRBJ2-6; 10 bases fit TRBD2. This CDR3 is built from 18 residues. Germline trimming cut 4 bases from V and 3 bases from J; bases unmatched to any gene: 9. Germline V lookup: CDR1 SNHLY, CDR2 FYNNEI. The CDR3 is CASSGLAGERGGANVLTF. CDR3 in DNA: TGTGCCAGCAGTGGGCTAGCGGGGGAGAGAGGTGGGGCCAACGTCCTGACTTTC.

The V gene is TRBV5-6, the J gene TRBJ1-1, with 7 bases that match TRBD1. With 5 bases clipped from V and 2 bases from J, the junction kept 12 bases outside the gene matches. Germline V lookup: CDR1 SGHDT, CDR2 YYEEEE. The CDR3 has 16 amino acids. The CDR3 DNA follows: TGTGCCAGCAGGAAGACAGGGACCAAAGGAAACACTGAAGCTTTCTTT. It codes for CASRKTGTKGNTEAFF. Full variable domain (missing parts from reference TRBV5-6 and TRBJ1-1): DAGVTQSPTHLIKTRGQQVTLRCSPKSGHDTVSWYQQALGQGPQFIFQYYEEEERQRGNFPDRFSGHQFPNYSSELNVNALLLGDSALYLCASRKTGTKGNTEAFFGQGTRLTVV.

The CDR3 is CASSLDRRSTDTQYF. The CDR3 DNA reads as TGTGCCAGCAGTTTGGACAGGAGATCCACAGATACGCAGTATTTT. The V call is TRBV27, the J call TRBJ2-3; the match to TRBD1 covers 7 bases. The germline gives CDR1 MNHEY, CDR2 SMNVEV (reference sequence). This CDR3 is built from 15 residues. Germline trimming cut 3 bases from V and 2 bases from J; bases unmatched to any gene: 5.

The chain recombines TRBV19 with TRBJ2-2, with 10 bases lining up with TRBD1. The V and J ends lost 7 bases and 4 bases, in that order; junction bases with no gene match: 6. CDR1 and CDR2 (germline): LNHDA, SQIVND (reference sequence). This CDR3 has 15 residues. CDR3 coding DNA: TGTGCCAGTATGAAGGGACAGGGGTCCACCGGGGAGCTGTTTTTT. Translating gives CASMKGQGSTGELFF.

The genes are TRBV13 and TRBJ2-5; D perhaps matches TRBD1 (6 bases). This CDR3 contains 13 residues. The germline V and J ends were trimmed by 2 bases and 5 bases, with 9 bases remaining between them. Germline CDR1 and CDR2: PRHDT and FYEKMQ (reference sequence). The chain's CDR3 is CASSLQGRETQYF. In nucleotides, the CDR3 is TGTGCCAGCAGCTTACAGGGGCGGGAGACCCAGTACTTC.

The chain combines TRBV10-2 with TRBJ2-1, with 11 bases matching TRBD2. From germline, CDR1 is WSHSY and CDR2 SAAADI. V shed 7 bases, J shed 10 bases, and the junction held 9 bases outside the gene matches. This CDR3 region has 14 residues. In nucleotides, the CDR3 is TGCGCCAGCAAGGCTACTAGCGGGGGAGGGGAGCAGTTCTTC. Protein product: CASKATSGGGEQFF.

V is TRBV7-9 and J is TRBJ2-7, with D perhaps TRBD1 (5 bases). Germline V gene sequence: CDR1 SEHNR, CDR2 FQNEAQ (reference sequence). V was trimmed by 1 base and J by 2 bases, leaving 12 bases between them. The CDR3 is 15 amino acids. The CDR3 loop reads CASSLEGIGAYEQYF. The CDR3 DNA follows: TGTGCCAGCAGCTTAGAGGGGATAGGGGCCTACGAGCAGTACTTC.

The chain links TRBV28 to TRBJ2-7; 7 bases agree with TRBD1. Trimming cost V 3 bases and J 5 bases; bases outside gene matches: 10. The V gene's germline CDR1 is MDHEN and CDR2 SYDVKM. The CDR3 covers 15 residues. The CDR3 nucleotides are TGTGCCAGCAGTTTCTCCGGACAGGACGTTGACGAGCAGTACTTC. Translated: CASSFSGQDVDEQYF. The full variable domain, completed using reference TRBV28 and TRBJ2-7, is DVKVTQSSRYLVKRTGEKVFLECVQDMDHENMFWYRQDPGLGLRLIYFSYDVKMKEKGDIPEGYSVSREKKERFSLILESASTNQTSMYLCASSFSGQDVDEQYFGPGTRLTVT.

This chain uses TRBV10-3 with TRBJ2-7, with D maybe TRBD1 (5 bases). Looked up from germline, CDR1 is ENHRY and CDR2 is SYGVKD. The CDR3 is made up of 15 amino acids. V shed 4 bases and J shed 6 bases, with 19 bases lying between them. This chain's CDR3 is CAISGEVGRVGEQYF. The CDR3 DNA is TGTGCCATCAGTGGTGAAGTTGGCAGGGTTGGCGAGCAGTACTTC.